The 21 T cell receptor beta chains presented below share a single source sample, sequenced in a study of blood T cell repertoires in COVID-19. Measured with immunoSEQ multiplex PCR; TCRdb has only the in-frame clones, and not every one. The table has 150,000 to 200,000 clones, roughly 85% seen once. The sample was PBMCs or T cells enriched from blood (not recorded which). The source of these receptors is a woman under 30 who had recovered from COVID-19.

Comment on this clone: The sample carries other DNA sequences with the same CDR3. The chain is built from TRBV27 and TRBJ1-6, with D unclear. The V and J ends lost 6 bases and 1 base respectively, with 7 bases between them. This CDR3 has 14 amino acids. Germline V gene sequence: CDR1 MNHEY, CDR2 SMNVEV (reference sequence). CDR3 loop: CASSLDSYNSPLHF. Here the CDR3 DNA reads TGTGCCAGCAGCCTAGATTCCTATAATTCACCCCTCCACTTT.

The genes are TRBV15 and TRBJ1-3; no reliable D call. CDR3 size: 16 residues. From germline, CDR1 is LNHNV and CDR2 YYDKDF (reference sequence). V dropped 0 bases and J dropped 4 bases, with 13 bases sitting between them. The CDR3 DNA follows: TGTGCCACCAGCAGAGATGTCCAGGCCCCCGGAAACACCATATATTTT. This translates into CATSRDVQAPGNTIYF.

The chain links TRBV15 to TRBJ1-2; 12 bases agree with TRBD1. V dropped 9 bases and J dropped 7; count of bases not matched to a gene: 9. Germline CDR1 is LNHNV and CDR2 is YYDKDF (reference sequence). The CDR3 loop spans 14 amino acids. This CDR3 is CATLGQGAGGGYTF. Written as DNA, the CDR3 is TGTGCCACTTTGGGACAGGGGGCCGGAGGTGGCTACACCTTC.

The CDR3 DNA sequence: TGTGCCAGCAGACAAGATGGCTACACCTTC. Its protein product is CASRQDGYTF. The J gene is TRBJ1-2, the V gene TRBV28; D remains unclear. V lost 6 bases, J lost 6 bases, and 5 bases lay in between. The CDR3 has 10 residues. The germline gives CDR1 MDHEN, CDR2 SYDVKM.

In its sample, this clone was seen once. The J gene is TRBJ1-4, the V gene TRBV10-3, with 7 bases matching TRBD1. The CDR3 runs to 16 residues. Unmatched junction bases numbered 10, after V lost 2 bases and J lost 7 bases. The germline V gene encodes CDR1 ENHRY and CDR2 SYGVKD. The CDR3 loop reads CAISEAFETGSEKLFF. CDR3 nucleotides: TGTGCCATCAGTGAGGCTTTTGAGACAGGGAGTGAAAAACTGTTTTTT.

CDR3 sequence: CASSFYGDSYEQYF. In nucleotides, the CDR3 is TGCGCCAGCAGCTTTTATGGTGACAGCTACGAGCAGTACTTC. The chain carries TRBV5-1 and TRBJ2-7, with D perhaps matching TRBD1 (5 bases). Trimming left V 2 bases short and J 3 bases short, with 12 bases between. Germline CDR1 reads SGHRS; CDR2 reads YFSETQ. The CDR3 spans 14 residues.

This chain joins TRBV5-6 and TRBJ1-2, with TRBD1 matching 12 bases. The V and J ends lost 4 bases and 3 bases, in that order; junction bases with no gene match: 7. Germline CDR1 is SGHDT and CDR2 is YYEEEE. The CDR3 is 16 amino acids. CDR3 loop: CASSPGQGARYYGYTF. The CDR3 region has the DNA TGTGCCAGCAGCCCGGGACAGGGGGCGCGTTACTATGGCTACACCTTC. Together with reference TRBV5-6 and TRBJ1-2, the CDR3 gives the full variable domain: DAGVTQSPTHLIKTRGQQVTLRCSPKSGHDTVSWYQQALGQGPQFIFQYYEEEERQRGNFPDRFSGHQFPNYSSELNVNALLLGDSALYLCASSPGQGARYYGYTFGSGTRLTVV.

The chain couples TRBV12-3 or TRBV12-4 to TRBJ1-2; no definite D call. V shed 8 bases and J shed 8 bases, with 15 bases lying between them. The CDR3 runs 12 residues. The CDR3 DNA is TGTGCCAGCCTTGTCCAGGCGGGAGGCTACACCTTC. This codes for CASLVQAGGYTF.

This chain uses TRBV5-1 with TRBJ1-5; no clear D. CDR3 length: 13 residues. Germline CDR1 SGHRS, CDR2 YFSETQ. The V end lost 4 bases, the J end lost 5 bases, and 10 bases lay between the germline ends. CDR3 nucleotides: TGCGCCAGCAGCGCTTCCGGGTATCAGCCCCAGCATTTT. Translation: CASSASGYQPQHF.

V gene TRBV4-3 combines with J gene TRBJ2-3, with TRBD2 identical over 7 bases. Unmatched junction bases numbered 3, after V lost 4 bases and J lost 2 bases. This CDR3 spans 14 amino acids. Germline V CDR1 and CDR2: LGHNA, YSLEER. The CDR3 DNA reads TGCGCCAGCAGCCCTAGCGGCCACACAGATACGCAGTATTTT. Its translation is CASSPSGHTDTQYF.

V usage is TRBV9 and J usage is TRBJ1-1, with D tentatively TRBD1 (6 bases). Germline V gene sequence: CDR1 SGDLS, CDR2 YYNGEE. The CDR3 is 15 residues long. V was clipped by 0 bases and J by 1 base, with 10 bases between them. The CDR3 protein is CASSVGGGENTEAFF. For the CDR3, the DNA is TGTGCCAGCAGCGTAGGTGGGGGCGAGAACACTGAAGCTTTCTTT.

V is TRBV28 and J is TRBJ1-2, with 8 nucleotides matching TRBD1. This CDR3 comprises 15 residues. Germline V gene sequence: CDR1 MDHEN, CDR2 SYDVKM. V shed 2 bases, J shed 8 bases, and the junction held 10 bases outside the gene matches. The CDR3 DNA sequence: TGTGCCAGCAGTTTAGCGGGTGGCAGGGGGCTCGGCTACACCTTC. This translates into CASSLAGGRGLGYTF.

CDR3 protein: CASSFTSGGSSYNEQFF. In DNA, the CDR3 is TGCGCCAGCAGCTTTACTAGCGGAGGGAGCTCCTACAATGAGCAGTTCTTC. The V gene is TRBV5-1, the J gene TRBJ2-1, with 8 nucleotides matching TRBD2. V dropped 2 bases and J dropped 0; count of bases not matched to a gene: 7. CDR1 SGHRS and CDR2 YFSETQ come from the germline V gene. The CDR3 has 17 amino acids.

Only one count was recorded for this clone. The chain is built from TRBV18 and TRBJ2-2; TRBD1 aligns across 10 bases. The CDR3 spans 16 residues. Trimming at V came to 5 bases and at J to 0 bases, leaving 3 bases not matched to a gene. CDR1 is KGHSH and CDR2 is LQKENI in the germline V gene. CDR3 nucleotide sequence: TGTGCCAGCTCAGCGGGACAGGGGACGAACACCGGGGAGCTGTTTTTT. It yields the protein CASSAGQGTNTGELFF.

The rearrangement uses TRBV4-3 and TRBJ2-7, with a weak D call TRBD2 (6 bases). V dropped 3 bases and J dropped 2 bases, with 11 bases sitting between them. Germline CDR1 is LGHNA and CDR2 is YSLEER. This CDR3 contains 14 residues. CDR3 nucleotide sequence: TGCGCCAGCAGCCAGACCGGGGAGGCCTACGAGCAGTACTTC. Translating it yields CASSQTGEAYEQYF.

The chain carries TRBV19 and TRBJ1-1; no clear D gene. Germline loops: CDR1 LNHDA, CDR2 SQIVND (reference sequence). V dropped 3 bases and J dropped 2 bases, with 7 bases sitting between them. The CDR3 runs 13 residues. The CDR3 is CASSIIPNTEAFF. The CDR3 DNA follows: TGTGCCAGTAGTATCATTCCCAACACTGAAGCTTTCTTT.

The rearrangement links TRBV28 to TRBJ1-2; 8 nucleotides align to TRBD1. The CDR3 covers 12 residues. CDR1 is MDHEN and CDR2 is SYDVKM in the germline V gene. V shed 5 bases and J 9 bases; nucleotides not matched to a gene: 5. DNA of the CDR3: TGTGCCAGCAGTATCGGGACAGGCCGCTACACCTTC. Amino acids: CASSIGTGRYTF.

The chain is built from TRBV30 and TRBJ2-1; possible D gene TRBD1, 6 bases. Germline V gives CDR1 GTSNPN, CDR2 SVGIG (reference sequence). The CDR3 totals 12 residues. V was cut by 2 bases and J by 6 bases, with 8 bases left in between. In DNA form, the CDR3 reads TGTGCCTGGAGTCGACAGGCCAATGAGCAGTTCTTC. Translated, it gives CAWSRQANEQFF.

This rearrangement joins TRBV19 to TRBJ2-1, with 14 bases that match TRBD2. The length of the CDR3 is 15 residues. The germline gives CDR1 LNHDA, CDR2 SQIVND (reference sequence). V was clipped by 9 bases and J by 5 bases; unmatched bases: 6. The CDR3 DNA is TGTGCCAGCCAGGGGGGACTAGCGGGAGACAATGAGCAGTTCTTC. This encodes CASQGGLAGDNEQFF.

The rearrangement uses TRBV6-2 or TRBV6-3 and TRBJ2-7; D is ambiguous. V was pared by 2 bases and J by 3 bases, with 5 bases between. Germline V gene sequence: CDR1 MNHEY, CDR2 SVGEGT. There are 12 residues in the CDR3. CDR3 region: CASSYRVYEQYF. CDR3 nucleotides: TGTGCCAGCAGTTACCGGGTCTACGAGCAGTACTTC.

This clone was picked up one time. This chain links TRBV7-8 with TRBJ2-1, with D hard to call. Looked up from germline, CDR1 is SGHVS and CDR2 is FQNEAQ. V was trimmed by 5 bases and J by 10 bases, leaving 12 bases between them. The CDR3 totals 12 residues. CDR3 nucleotides: TGTGCCAGCAGCCGTACTATCGACGAGCAGTTCTTC. This translates into CASSRTIDEQFF.